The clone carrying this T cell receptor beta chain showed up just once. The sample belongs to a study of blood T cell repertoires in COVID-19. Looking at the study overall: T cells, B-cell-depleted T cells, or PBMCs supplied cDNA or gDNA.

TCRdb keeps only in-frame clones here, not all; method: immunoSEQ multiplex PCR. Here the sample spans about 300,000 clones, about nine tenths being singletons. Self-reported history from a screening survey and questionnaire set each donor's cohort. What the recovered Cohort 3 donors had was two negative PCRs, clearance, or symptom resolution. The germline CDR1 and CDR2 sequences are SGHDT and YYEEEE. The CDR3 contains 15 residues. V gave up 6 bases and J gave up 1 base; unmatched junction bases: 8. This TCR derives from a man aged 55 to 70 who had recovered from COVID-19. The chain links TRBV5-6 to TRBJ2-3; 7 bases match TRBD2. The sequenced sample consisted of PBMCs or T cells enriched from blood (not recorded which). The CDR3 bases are TGTGCCAGCACGCTCCGGGCGGGAGGCACAGATACGCAGTATTTT. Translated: CASTLRAGGTDTQYF.